This T cell receptor beta chain appears in the sequencing data of a study of blood T cell repertoires in COVID-19. Some clones are missing from TCRdb's copy, which holds only in-frame ones; the method was immunoSEQ multiplex PCR. The sample includes over 75,000 clones, around 93% of them seen just once. Input material: peripheral blood. The receptor was derived from a human donor with active COVID-19. The donor label of this sample is uncertain.

The CDR3 region has the DNA TGTGCCAGCAAGGGCCGGGACAGGGGGTTATATGGCTACACCTTC. Translation gives CASKGRDRGLYGYTF. The chain is built from TRBV28 and TRBJ1-2, with TRBD1 identical over 11 bases. The germline V gene encodes CDR1 MDHEN and CDR2 SYDVKM. J gave up 5 bases and V 7 bases, and 9 bases lay outside the gene matches. The CDR3 is made up of 15 amino acids.